This T cell receptor beta chain is drawn from a study of T cells of healthy individuals. This clonotype was counted between two and nine times. The CDR3 sequence is 14 residues long. Trimming took off 3 bases at V and 0 bases at J, with 7 bases between the two ends. TCRdb reprocessed the 5' RACE reads via MiXCR and lists one record per CDR3 protein. Counted here are 60,000 to 80,000 distinct CDR3 sequences, roughly 16% occurring once; the ten biggest clones make up around 4.7%. The origin of this receptor is a human donor in good health. The V call is TRBV12-3 or TRBV12-4, the J call TRBJ2-3, with a weak D call TRBD2 (6 bases). CDR3 loop: CASSFGTSTDTQYF. For the CDR3, the DNA is TGTGCCAGCAGTTTTGGGACTAGCACAGATACGCAGTATTTT.